This T cell receptor (beta chain) was observed in a study of T cell repertoires in cytomegalovirus infection. The germline gives CDR1 SGHVT, CDR2 SQSDAQ. The CDR3 runs 13 residues. The germline V and J ends were trimmed by 5 bases and 2 bases, with 10 bases remaining between them. TCRdb re-called the reads through MiXCR, storing one row per CDR3 protein. The sample carries 95,000 to 120,000 distinct CDR3 sequences, more than 30% recorded once. This clonotype was detected a few times. The antigen is unknown. The J gene is TRBJ2-7, the V gene TRBV7-4; D is possibly TRBD2 (6 bases). The receptor comes from a human donor in good health (CMV status not recorded). Some clones in this sample may be carry-over from other donors' samples. Sample: CD8+ T cells from cultured PBMCs, taken from culture after CMV antigen stimulation. The CDR3, as DNA: TGTGCCAGCAGCCAGGGACTTCCCTACGAGCAGTACTTC. Encoded protein: CASSQGLPYEQYF.